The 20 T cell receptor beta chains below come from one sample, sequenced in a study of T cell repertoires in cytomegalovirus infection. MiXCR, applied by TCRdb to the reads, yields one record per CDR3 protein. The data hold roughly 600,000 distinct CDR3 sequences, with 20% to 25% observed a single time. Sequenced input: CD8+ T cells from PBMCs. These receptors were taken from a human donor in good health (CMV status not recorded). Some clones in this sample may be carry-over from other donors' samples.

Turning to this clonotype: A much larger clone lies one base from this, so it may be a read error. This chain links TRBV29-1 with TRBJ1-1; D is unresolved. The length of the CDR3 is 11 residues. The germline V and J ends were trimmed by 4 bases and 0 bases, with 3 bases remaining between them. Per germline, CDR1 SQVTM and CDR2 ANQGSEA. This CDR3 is CSVALNTEAFF. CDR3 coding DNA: TGCAGCGTTGCCTTGAACACTGAAGCTTTCTTT.

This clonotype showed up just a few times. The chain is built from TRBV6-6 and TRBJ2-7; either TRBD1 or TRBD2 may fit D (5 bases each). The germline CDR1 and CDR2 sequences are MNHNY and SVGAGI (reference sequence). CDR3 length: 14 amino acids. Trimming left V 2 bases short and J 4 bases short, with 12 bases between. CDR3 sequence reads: CASSYGGIGYEQYF. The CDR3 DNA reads TGTGCCAGCAGTTACGGGGGAATAGGGTACGAGCAGTACTTC.

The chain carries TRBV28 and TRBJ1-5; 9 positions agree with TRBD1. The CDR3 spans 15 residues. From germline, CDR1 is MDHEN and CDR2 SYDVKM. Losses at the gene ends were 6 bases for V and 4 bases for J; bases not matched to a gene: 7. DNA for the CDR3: TGTGCCAGCAGCTCCGACAGGGGGGAAAATCAGCCCCAGCATTTT. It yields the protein CASSSDRGENQPQHF. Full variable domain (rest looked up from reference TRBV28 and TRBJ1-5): DVKVTQSSRYLVKRTGEKVFLECVQDMDHENMFWYRQDPGLGLRLIYFSYDVKMKEKGDIPEGYSVSREKKERFSLILESASTNQTSMYLCASSSDRGENQPQHFGDGTRLSIL.

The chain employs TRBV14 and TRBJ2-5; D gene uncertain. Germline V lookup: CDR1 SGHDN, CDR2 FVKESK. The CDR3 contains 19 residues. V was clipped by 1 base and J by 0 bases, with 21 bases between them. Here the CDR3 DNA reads TGTGCCAGCAGCCAAGCGCCCATCCAGATAAGAGCGAACCAAGAGACCCAGTACTTC. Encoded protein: CASSQAPIQIRANQETQYF.

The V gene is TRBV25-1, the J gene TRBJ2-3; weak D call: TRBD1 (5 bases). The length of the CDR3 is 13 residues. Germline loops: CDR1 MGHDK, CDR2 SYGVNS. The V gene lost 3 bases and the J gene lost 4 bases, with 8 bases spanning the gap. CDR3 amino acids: CASSETVADTQYF. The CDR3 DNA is TGTGCCAGCAGTGAGACAGTGGCAGATACGCAGTATTTT.

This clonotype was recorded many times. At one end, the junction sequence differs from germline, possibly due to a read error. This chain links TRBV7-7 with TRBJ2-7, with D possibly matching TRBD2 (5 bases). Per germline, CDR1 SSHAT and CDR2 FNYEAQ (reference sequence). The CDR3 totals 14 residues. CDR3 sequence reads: CASSLTAASYEQYF. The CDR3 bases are TGTGCTAGCAGCTTAACAGCGGCCTCCTACGAGCAGTACTTC.

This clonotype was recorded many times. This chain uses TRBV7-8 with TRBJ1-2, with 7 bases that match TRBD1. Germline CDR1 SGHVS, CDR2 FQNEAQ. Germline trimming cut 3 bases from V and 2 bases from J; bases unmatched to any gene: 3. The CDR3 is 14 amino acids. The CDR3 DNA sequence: TGTGCCAGCAGCTTGAGGACAGGCAACTATGGCTACACCTTC. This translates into CASSLRTGNYGYTF.

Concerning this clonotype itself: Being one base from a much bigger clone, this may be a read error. The CDR3 DNA reads TGTGCCAGTAGTATAGTCAGGGCAGACACTGAAGCTTTCTTT. This encodes CASSIVRADTEAFF. The gene calls are TRBV19 and TRBJ1-1, with D tentatively TRBD1 (5 bases). Germline V gene lookup returns CDR1 LNHDA and CDR2 SQIVND (reference sequence). The CDR3 is 14 residues long. Trimming took off 1 base at V and 3 bases at J, with 9 bases between the two ends.

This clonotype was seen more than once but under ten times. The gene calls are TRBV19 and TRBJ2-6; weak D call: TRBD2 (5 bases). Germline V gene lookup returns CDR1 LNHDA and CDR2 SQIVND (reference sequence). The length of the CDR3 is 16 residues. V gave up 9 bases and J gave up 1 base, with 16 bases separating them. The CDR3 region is CARNFGMPSGANVLTF. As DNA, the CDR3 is TGTGCCAGAAATTTCGGGATGCCATCTGGGGCCAACGTCCTGACTTTC. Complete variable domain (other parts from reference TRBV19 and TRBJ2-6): DGGITQSPKYLFRKEGQNVTLSCEQNLNHDAMYWYRQDPGQGLRLIYYSQIVNDFQKGDIAEGYSVSREKKESFPLTVTSAQKNPTAFYLCARNFGMPSGANVLTFGAGSRLTVL.

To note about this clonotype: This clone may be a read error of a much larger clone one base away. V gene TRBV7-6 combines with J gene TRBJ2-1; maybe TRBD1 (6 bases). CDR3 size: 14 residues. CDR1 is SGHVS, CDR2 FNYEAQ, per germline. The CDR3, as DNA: TGTGTCAGCAGCTTTCGACAGGCAGACAATGAGCAGTTCTTC. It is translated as CVSSFRQADNEQFF.

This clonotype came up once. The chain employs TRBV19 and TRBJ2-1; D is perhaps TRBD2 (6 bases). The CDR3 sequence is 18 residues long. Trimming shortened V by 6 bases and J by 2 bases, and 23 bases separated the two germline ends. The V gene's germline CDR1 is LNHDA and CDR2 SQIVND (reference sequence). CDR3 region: CASSLLGGLPYTYNEQFF. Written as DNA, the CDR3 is TGTGCCAGTAGCCTCCTCGGGGGTCTACCCTATACCTACAATGAGCAGTTCTTC.

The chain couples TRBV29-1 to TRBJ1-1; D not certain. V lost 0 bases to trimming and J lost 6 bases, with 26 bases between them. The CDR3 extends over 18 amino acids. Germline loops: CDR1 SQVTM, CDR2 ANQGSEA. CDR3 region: CSVEDHRGRLRPDPEAFF. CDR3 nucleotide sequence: TGCAGCGTTGAAGACCACCGAGGGCGCCTCCGTCCGGACCCTGAAGCTTTCTTT.

CDR3 protein: CASRPGQASSYKEQYF. The CDR3 DNA follows: TGTGCCAGCAGACCAGGACAGGCCTCATCCTACAAGGAGCAGTACTTC. The chain employs TRBV6-8 and TRBJ2-7; TRBD1 agrees at 7 bases. V was clipped by 6 bases and J by 7 bases; unmatched bases: 18. There are 16 residues in the CDR3. CDR1 MNHGY and CDR2 SAAAGT come from the germline V gene.

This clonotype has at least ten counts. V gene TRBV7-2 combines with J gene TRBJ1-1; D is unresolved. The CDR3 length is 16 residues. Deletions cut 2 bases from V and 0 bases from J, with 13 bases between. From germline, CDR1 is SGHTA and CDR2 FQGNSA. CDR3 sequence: CASSLYLLSLNTEAFF. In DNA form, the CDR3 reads TGTGCCAGCAGCTTATATTTGCTTTCGTTGAACACTGAAGCTTTCTTT. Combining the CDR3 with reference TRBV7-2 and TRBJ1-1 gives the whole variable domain GAGVSQSPSNKVTEKGKDVELRCDPISGHTALYWYRQSLGQGLEFLIYFQGNSAPDKSGLPSDRFSAERTGGSVSTLTIQRTQQEDSAVYLCASSLYLLSLNTEAFFGQGTRLTVV.

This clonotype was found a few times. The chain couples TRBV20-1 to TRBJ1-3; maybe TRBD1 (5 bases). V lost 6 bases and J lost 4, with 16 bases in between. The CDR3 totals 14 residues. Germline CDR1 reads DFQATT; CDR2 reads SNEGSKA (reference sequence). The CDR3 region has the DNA TGCAGTGCCCCCGGGCAGGGTATGGGAAACACCATATATTTT. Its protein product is CSAPGQGMGNTIYF.

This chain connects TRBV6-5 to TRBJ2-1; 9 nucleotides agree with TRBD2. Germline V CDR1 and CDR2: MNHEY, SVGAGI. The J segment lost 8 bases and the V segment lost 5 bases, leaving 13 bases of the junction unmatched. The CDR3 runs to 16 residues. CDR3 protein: CASSQYSSGAEDEQFF. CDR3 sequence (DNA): TGTGCCAGCAGTCAATATTCTAGCGGGGCGGAGGATGAGCAGTTCTTC.

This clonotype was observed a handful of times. The CDR3 nucleotides read TGCAGCGTTGAAACTTGGACAGGGAACTTGGCTAACTATGGCTACACCTTC. This gives the protein CSVETWTGNLANYGYTF. The chain uses TRBV29-1 and TRBJ1-2, with 8 positions matching TRBD1. The CDR3 length is 17 residues. Per the germline V gene, CDR1 is SQVTM and CDR2 is ANQGSEA. Trimming cost V 2 bases and J 0 bases; bases outside gene matches: 11. Combining the CDR3 with reference TRBV29-1 and TRBJ1-2 gives the whole variable domain SAVISQKPSRDICQRGTSLTIQCQVDSQVTMMFWYRQQPGQSLTLIATANQGSEATYESGFVIDKFPISRPNLTFSTLTVSNMSPEDSSIYLCSVETWTGNLANYGYTFGSGTRLTVV.

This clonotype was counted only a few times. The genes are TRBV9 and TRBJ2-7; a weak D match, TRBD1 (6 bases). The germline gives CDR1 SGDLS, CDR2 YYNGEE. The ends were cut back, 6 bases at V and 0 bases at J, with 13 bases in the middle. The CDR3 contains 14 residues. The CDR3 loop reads CASNPGQSSYEQYF. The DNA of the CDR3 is TGTGCCAGCAACCCTGGACAGTCCTCCTACGAGCAGTACTTC.

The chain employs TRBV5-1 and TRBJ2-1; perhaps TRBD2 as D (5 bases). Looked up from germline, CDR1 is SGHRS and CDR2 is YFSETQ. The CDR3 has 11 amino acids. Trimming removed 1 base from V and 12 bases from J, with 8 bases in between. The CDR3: CASSLRRAQFF. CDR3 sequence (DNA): TGCGCCAGCAGCTTGAGGCGGGCGCAGTTCTTC.

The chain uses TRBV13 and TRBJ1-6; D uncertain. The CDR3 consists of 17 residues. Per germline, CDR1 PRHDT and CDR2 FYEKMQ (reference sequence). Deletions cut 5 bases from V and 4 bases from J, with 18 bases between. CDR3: CASSLGPPQEYNSPLHF. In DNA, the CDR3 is TGTGCCAGCAGCCTCGGGCCGCCCCAGGAATATAATTCACCCCTCCACTTT. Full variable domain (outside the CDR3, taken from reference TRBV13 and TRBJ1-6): AAGVIQSPRHLIKEKRETATLKCYPIPRHDTVYWYQQGPGQDPQFLISFYEKMQSDKGSIPDRFSAQQFSDYHSELNMSSLELGDSALYFCASSLGPPQEYNSPLHFGNGTRLTVT.